This TCR beta chain was sequenced in a study of T cells expressing NK-cell markers. TCRdb reanalyzed the 5' RACE reads, giving one entry per CDR3 protein sequence and no DNA. The sample holds some 410,000 distinct CDR3 sequences. Germline CDR1 and CDR2: KGHDR and SFDVKD. This CDR3 is 14 amino acids long. V is TRBV24-1 and J is TRBJ1-1; TCRdb selects TRBD1, and the lack of DNA leaves this call unchecked. This sequence was found in a woman aged 18 to 69 in good health. Sample: blood T cells: a sorted CD56 or NKG2C T cell subset, CD4+ or CD8+ T cells, or bulk PBMC T cells (not recorded which). CDR3 residues: CATLPVTQNTEAFF.